The T cell receptor (beta chain) under discussion was sequenced for a study of OX40 agonist ivuxolimab in advanced cancers. Sequencing used immunoSEQ multiplex PCR; TCRdb keeps in-frame clones, though not all of them. This sample carries fewer than 85,000 clones, about 86% of them seen once, and the ten largest clones take 0.76%. V lost 4 bases, J lost 5 bases, and 10 bases stayed unmatched. This CDR3 is built from 15 residues. The germline gives CDR1 SGHNT, CDR2 YYREEE (reference sequence). The V and J genes are TRBV5-4 and TRBJ2-7, with 9 bases identical to TRBD1. The clonotype originates from an adult with an advanced solid tumor such as melanoma, head and neck, liver or kidney cancer. Sequencing used CD4+ or CD8+ T cells sorted from blood, obtained in a trial of the OX40 agonist ivuxolimab. The CDR3, as DNA: TGTGCCAGCAGCCGCCAGGGACAGGGTTCCCACGAGCAGTACTTC. This translates into CASSRQGQGSHEQYF.